Given below is one T cell receptor beta chain in context. This sample is part of a study of cytomegalovirus exposure and HLA in healthy donors. Study-level background: An early data release held approximately 80 million unique TCRs from HLA-typed donors.

Trimming shortened V by 2 bases and J by 0 bases, and 19 bases separated the two germline ends. CDR1 and CDR2 from the germline V gene are PRHDT and FYEKMQ (reference sequence). CDR3 size: 19 residues. It was healthy bone marrow donors who served as donors. The study sampled nominally healthy donors, though unrecorded immune exposures were likely. Primers: 60 Vbeta forward and 13 Jbeta reverse. Clones were read by immunoSEQ multiplex PCR, and TCRdb kept only the in-frame ones, dropping some. The repertoire consists of roughly 120,000 clones, with around 78% occurring once and the leading ten covering roughly 3.5%.

This sequence was found in a man in his forties in good health and CMV-seronegative. Sequenced material: PBMCs. The chain combines TRBV13 with TRBJ2-2; possibly TRBD1 for D (5 bases). CDR3 region: CASSLLSPGILPNTGELFF. Here the CDR3 DNA reads TGTGCCAGCAGCTTATTATCTCCAGGGATCCTTCCGAACACCGGGGAGCTGTTTTTT.